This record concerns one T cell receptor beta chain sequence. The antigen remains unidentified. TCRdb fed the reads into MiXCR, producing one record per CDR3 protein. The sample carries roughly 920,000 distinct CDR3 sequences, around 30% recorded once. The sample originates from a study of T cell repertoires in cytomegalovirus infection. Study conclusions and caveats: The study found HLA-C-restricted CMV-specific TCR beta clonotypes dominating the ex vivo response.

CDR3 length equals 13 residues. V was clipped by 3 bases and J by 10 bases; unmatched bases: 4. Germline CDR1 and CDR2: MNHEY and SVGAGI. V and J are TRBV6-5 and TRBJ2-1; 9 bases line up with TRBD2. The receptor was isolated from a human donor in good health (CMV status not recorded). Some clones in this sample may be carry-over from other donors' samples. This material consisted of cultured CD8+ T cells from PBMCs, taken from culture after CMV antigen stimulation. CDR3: CASSYSGGSEQFF. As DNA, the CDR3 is TGTGCCAGCAGTTATAGCGGGGGTAGCGAGCAGTTCTTC.